These T cell receptor beta chains were read from a single sample in a study of CD8 T cells in ankylosing spondylitis. TCRdb itself ran the 5' RACE reads through MiXCR, one entry per CDR3 protein. Of some 120,000 distinct CDR3 sequences in the sample, approximately 14% were seen once. Sequences were obtained from blood, either unsorted or a sorted T cell fraction (not recorded which). These receptors originate from a female donor with ankylosing spondylitis or in good health (not recorded which). The CDR3 runs from the conserved cysteine through the conserved F or W. D genes are given only for firm matches. The listing skips clone size in some rows; elsewhere it reads once, few, many or a size class.

d_gene: TRBD2
abundance: many
len: 16
j_gene: TRBJ2-1
v_gene: TRBV20-1
CDR3nt: TGCAGTGCTAGAGATCAGAGTACTAGCGCTTACAATGAGCAGTTCTTC
CDR3aa: CSARDQSTSAYNEQFF

d_gene: NA
abundance: many
len: 11
j_gene: TRBJ2-7
v_gene: TRBV3-1
CDR3nt: TGTGCCAGCAGCCAGGGAGCTGGGCAGTACTTC
CDR3aa: CASSQGAGQYF

d_gene: NA
abundance: NA
len: 13
j_gene: TRBJ2-1
v_gene: TRBV12-3/TRBV12-4
CDR3nt: TGTGCCAGCAGTCCTTCATTATACAATGAGCAGTTCTTC
CDR3aa: CASSPSLYNEQFF

d_gene: TRBD1
abundance: many
len: 13
j_gene: TRBJ2-7
v_gene: TRBV20-1
CDR3nt: TGCAGTGCCCCCGGACAGGGAGGTCTCGAGCAGTACTTC
CDR3aa: CSAPGQGGLEQYF

d_gene: TRBD2
abundance: NA
len: 14
j_gene: TRBJ2-7
v_gene: TRBV27
CDR3nt: TGTGCCAGCAGTTTGACTAGCGGGGGCCTCCACCAGTACTTC
CDR3aa: CASSLTSGGLHQYF

d_gene: TRBD1
abundance: many
len: 14
j_gene: TRBJ2-7
v_gene: TRBV29-1
CDR3nt: TGCAGCGTGAAGGACAGGTCTTCCTCCTACGAGCAGTACTTC
CDR3aa: CSVKDRSSSYEQYF

d_gene: TRBD1
abundance: NA
len: 16
j_gene: TRBJ2-3
v_gene: TRBV5-1
CDR3nt: TGCGCCAGCAGCTTGGGCACAGGGGGCCCCACAGATACGCAGTATTTT
CDR3aa: CASSLGTGGPTDTQYF

d_gene: TRBD2
abundance: NA
len: 16
j_gene: TRBJ2-1
v_gene: TRBV7-2
CDR3nt: TGTGCCAGCAGCAAGCGGACTAGCGGGGGCTACAATGAGCAGTTCTTC
CDR3aa: CASSKRTSGGYNEQFF

d_gene: TRBD1
abundance: many
len: 18
j_gene: TRBJ2-5
v_gene: TRBV12-3/TRBV12-4
CDR3nt: TGTGCCAGCAGTTTTCGGGTGAGGGACAGATTTTCCCAAGAGACCCAGTACTTC
CDR3aa: CASSFRVRDRFSQETQYF

d_gene: NA
abundance: few
len: 16
j_gene: TRBJ2-4
v_gene: TRBV25-1
CDR3nt: TGTGCCAGCAGTGGAGGAGGGAGGGGGGCCAAAAACATTCAGTACTTC
CDR3aa: CASSGGGRGAKNIQYF

d_gene: NA
abundance: NA
len: 17
j_gene: TRBJ2-6
v_gene: TRBV5-1
CDR3nt: TGCGCCAGCAGCGGAGGAACCACTAGCACCGGGGCCAACGTCCTGACTTTC
CDR3aa: CASSGGTTSTGANVLTF

d_gene: NA
abundance: many
len: 15
j_gene: TRBJ2-1
v_gene: TRBV7-2
CDR3nt: TGTGCCAGCAGCCAATCTGGGGGACCTTACAATGAGCAGTTCTTC
CDR3aa: CASSQSGGPYNEQFF

d_gene: NA
abundance: many
len: 13
j_gene: TRBJ2-2
v_gene: TRBV9
CDR3nt: TGTGCCAGCAGGAATAGCGGCACCGGGGAGCTGTTTTTT
CDR3aa: CASRNSGTGELFF

d_gene: TRBD1
abundance: few
len: 18
j_gene: TRBJ2-7
v_gene: TRBV5-1
CDR3nt: TGCGCCAGCAGCTTGAGTTGGAGTAGGGGGACAGGCTTCTACGAGCAGTACTTC
CDR3aa: CASSLSWSRGTGFYEQYF

d_gene: TRBD2
abundance: many
len: 15
j_gene: TRBJ2-1
v_gene: TRBV12-3/TRBV12-4
CDR3nt: TGTGCCAGCAGGGCCGGGACTAGCGGACCAAATGAGCAGTTCTTC
CDR3aa: CASRAGTSGPNEQFF

d_gene: NA
abundance: NA
len: 15
j_gene: TRBJ2-1
v_gene: TRBV15
CDR3nt: TGTGCCACCAGCAGGGATAAGGCAGGGTCTAATGAGCAGTTCTTC
CDR3aa: CATSRDKAGSNEQFF

d_gene: TRBD2
abundance: few
len: 15
j_gene: TRBJ2-1
v_gene: TRBV19
CDR3nt: TGTGCCAGTAGTGCGACTAGCGGGAGGGGCGATGAGCAGTTCTTC
CDR3aa: CASSATSGRGDEQFF

d_gene: NA
abundance: many
len: 14
j_gene: TRBJ2-3
v_gene: TRBV7-6
CDR3nt: TGTGCCAGCAGCCCCCCAGGTGCAGGAGATACGCAGTATTTT
CDR3aa: CASSPPGAGDTQYF

d_gene: NA
abundance: many
len: 15
j_gene: TRBJ2-1
v_gene: TRBV7-3
CDR3nt: TGTGCCAGCAGCCCCACAGGGGGGGGCTACAATGAGCAGTTCTTC
CDR3aa: CASSPTGGGYNEQFF

d_gene: NA
abundance: many
len: 12
j_gene: TRBJ1-1
v_gene: TRBV7-2
CDR3nt: TGTGCCAGCAGCTTAGAGGGCAGGGAAGCTTTCTTT
CDR3aa: CASSLEGREAFF

d_gene: TRBD1
abundance: few
len: 16
j_gene: TRBJ2-2
v_gene: TRBV15
CDR3nt: TGTGCCACCAGCAGACCGACAGGGGTGAACACCGGGGAGCTGTTTTTT
CDR3aa: CATSRPTGVNTGELFF

d_gene: TRBD2
abundance: once
len: 15
j_gene: TRBJ2-1
v_gene: TRBV5-1
CDR3nt: TGCGCCAGCAGCCAGACTAGCGGTGACTACAATGAGCAGTTCTTC
CDR3aa: CASSQTSGDYNEQFF

d_gene: TRBD1
abundance: many
len: 13
j_gene: TRBJ1-6
v_gene: TRBV12-3/TRBV12-4
CDR3nt: TGTGCCAGCAGTGTATCCGGGACAGGCTCCTCTCACTTT
CDR3aa: CASSVSGTGSSHF

d_gene: NA
abundance: many
len: 13
j_gene: TRBJ1-2
v_gene: TRBV5-1
CDR3nt: TGCGCCAGCACGGCTGGAGGGGCGTATGGCTACACCTTC
CDR3aa: CASTAGGAYGYTF

d_gene: NA
abundance: many
len: 11
j_gene: TRBJ2-7
v_gene: TRBV20-1
CDR3nt: TGCAGTGCTAGAGACAGCTACGAGCAGTACTTC
CDR3aa: CSARDSYEQYF

d_gene: TRBD1
abundance: many
len: 15
j_gene: TRBJ1-5
v_gene: TRBV2
CDR3nt: TGTGCCAGCACCCAGGACAGGGCTAGCAATCAGCCCCAGCATTTT
CDR3aa: CASTQDRASNQPQHF

d_gene: TRBD1
abundance: few
len: 12
j_gene: TRBJ1-1
v_gene: TRBV30
CDR3nt: TGTGCCTATAAACAGGGGACCGGGGAAGCTTTCTTT
CDR3aa: CAYKQGTGEAFF

d_gene: NA
abundance: many
len: 14
j_gene: TRBJ2-1
v_gene: TRBV19
CDR3nt: TGTGCCAGTAGTAATTTACCGGAAGGACAGAACCAGTTCTTC
CDR3aa: CASSNLPEGQNQFF

d_gene: NA
abundance: many
len: 13
j_gene: TRBJ2-7
v_gene: TRBV3-1
CDR3nt: TGTGCCAGCAGCCAAGGGGGCAGGGACGAGCAGTACTTC
CDR3aa: CASSQGGRDEQYF

d_gene: NA
abundance: NA
len: 15
j_gene: TRBJ1-2
v_gene: TRBV5-1
CDR3nt: TGCGCCAGCAGCTTGGCCAGGGCGTCTAACTATGGCTACACCTTC
CDR3aa: CASSLARASNYGYTF

d_gene: NA
abundance: NA
len: 14
j_gene: TRBJ1-1
v_gene: TRBV20-1
CDR3nt: TGCAGTGCTCAGATCTTGGGCTTGAACACTGAAGCTTTCTTT
CDR3aa: CSAQILGLNTEAFF

d_gene: NA
abundance: NA
len: 14
j_gene: TRBJ1-1
v_gene: TRBV5-1
CDR3nt: TGCGCCAGCAGCTTGGGTGACTTGAACACTGAAGCTTTCTTT
CDR3aa: CASSLGDLNTEAFF

d_gene: NA
abundance: NA
len: 15
j_gene: TRBJ1-1
v_gene: TRBV20-1
CDR3nt: TGCAGTGCTAGACGACCTGGACAGAGGAACACTGAAGCTTTCTTT
CDR3aa: CSARRPGQRNTEAFF

d_gene: TRBD1
abundance: few
len: 14
j_gene: TRBJ1-5
v_gene: TRBV20-1
CDR3nt: TGCAGTGCCAATAATGGACAGGGTAGTCAGCCCCAGCATTTT
CDR3aa: CSANNGQGSQPQHF

d_gene: TRBD1
abundance: few
len: 14
j_gene: TRBJ1-5
v_gene: TRBV20-1
CDR3nt: TGCAGTGCAGACCTGGGCAGGGGGTATCAGCCCCAGCATTTT
CDR3aa: CSADLGRGYQPQHF

d_gene: NA
abundance: many
len: 13
j_gene: TRBJ2-7
v_gene: TRBV28
CDR3nt: TGTGCCACCGTCGGACAGACATTTCGCGAGCAGTACTTC
CDR3aa: CATVGQTFREQYF

d_gene: TRBD2
abundance: NA
len: 16
j_gene: TRBJ2-1
v_gene: TRBV5-1
CDR3nt: TGCGCCAGCAGCCGGGGGGTGGGCGGGTACTACAATGAGCAGTTCTTC
CDR3aa: CASSRGVGGYYNEQFF

d_gene: NA
abundance: few
len: 15
j_gene: TRBJ2-2
v_gene: TRBV24-1
CDR3nt: TGTGCCACCAGTGAACCCATAAGCGTGACCGGGGAGCTGTTTTTT
CDR3aa: CATSEPISVTGELFF

d_gene: TRBD2
abundance: NA
len: 16
j_gene: TRBJ2-3
v_gene: TRBV5-1
CDR3nt: TGCGCCAGCAGCTTTATACTAGCGGGGGAGACAGATACGCAGTATTTT
CDR3aa: CASSFILAGETDTQYF

d_gene: NA
abundance: many
len: 14
j_gene: TRBJ1-1
v_gene: TRBV12-3/TRBV12-4
CDR3nt: TGTGCCAGCAGTTACGGCGGTGTGAACACTGAAGCTTTCTTT
CDR3aa: CASSYGGVNTEAFF

d_gene: NA
abundance: many
len: 16
j_gene: TRBJ1-1
v_gene: TRBV9
CDR3nt: TGTGCCAGCAGCACCCCCGGGGCAGAGTCGAACACTGAAGCTTTCTTT
CDR3aa: CASSTPGAESNTEAFF

d_gene: NA
abundance: NA
len: 16
j_gene: TRBJ1-3
v_gene: TRBV7-9
CDR3nt: TGTGCCAGCAGCTTAGGGCTGGCAGACTCTGGAAACACCATATATTTT
CDR3aa: CASSLGLADSGNTIYF

d_gene: NA
abundance: many
len: 18
j_gene: TRBJ2-3
v_gene: TRBV28
CDR3nt: TGTGCCAGCAGCGTACTAGGTGGGGCCCTCCCCTGGACAGATACGCAGTATTTT
CDR3aa: CASSVLGGALPWTDTQYF

d_gene: TRBD1
abundance: NA
len: 14
j_gene: TRBJ2-7
v_gene: TRBV18
CDR3nt: TGTGCCAGCTCACCGGGACAGGGTTCCTACGAGCAGTACTTC
CDR3aa: CASSPGQGSYEQYF

d_gene: TRBD1
abundance: NA
len: 15
j_gene: TRBJ1-3
v_gene: TRBV9
CDR3nt: TGTGCCAGCAGCGTGGGGACAGGGTCTGGAAACACCATATATTTT
CDR3aa: CASSVGTGSGNTIYF

d_gene: TRBD1
abundance: NA
len: 15
j_gene: TRBJ2-7
v_gene: TRBV6-5
CDR3nt: TGTGCCAGCAGTTCGGGACAGACTAAATTCGAGGGAGAGTACTTC
CDR3aa: CASSSGQTKFEGEYF

d_gene: NA
abundance: many
len: 13
j_gene: TRBJ2-5
v_gene: TRBV10-3
CDR3nt: TGTGCCATCAACGGACAGCCGGGGGAGACCCAGTACTTC
CDR3aa: CAINGQPGETQYF

d_gene: NA
abundance: few
len: 14
j_gene: TRBJ2-5
v_gene: TRBV6-1
CDR3nt: TGTGCCAGCAGGTCTCTCGGGGCGGGTGAGACCCAGTACTTC
CDR3aa: CASRSLGAGETQYF

d_gene: NA
abundance: NA
len: 14
j_gene: TRBJ2-2
v_gene: TRBV4-2
CDR3nt: TGTGCCAGCAGTCAAAAGCCTGGCACCGGGGAGCTGTTTTTT
CDR3aa: CASSQKPGTGELFF

d_gene: NA
abundance: NA
len: 17
j_gene: TRBJ2-6
v_gene: TRBV15
CDR3nt: TGTGCCACCAGCAAGACAAGATGGGCTGCTGGGGCCAACGTCCTGACTTTC
CDR3aa: CATSKTRWAAGANVLTF

d_gene: NA
abundance: few
len: 15
j_gene: TRBJ2-1
v_gene: TRBV5-5
CDR3nt: TGTGCCAGCAGCTTCTCAGGGAGCGTTAACAATGAGCAGTTCTTC
CDR3aa: CASSFSGSVNNEQFF

d_gene: NA
abundance: few
len: 11
j_gene: TRBJ1-3
v_gene: TRBV7-9
CDR3nt: TGTGCCAGCAGCGCCGGGAACACCATATATTTT
CDR3aa: CASSAGNTIYF

d_gene: NA
abundance: many
len: 14
j_gene: TRBJ1-3
v_gene: TRBV5-1
CDR3nt: TGCGCCAGCAGCACGACAGGTGGTGGAAACACCATATATTTT
CDR3aa: CASSTTGGGNTIYF

d_gene: NA
abundance: NA
len: 11
j_gene: TRBJ2-3
v_gene: TRBV29-1
CDR3nt: TGCAGCGTTGTTAGTGGGTATACGCAGTATTTT
CDR3aa: CSVVSGYTQYF